What follows describes a single TCR beta chain. Its antigen is not yet known. One base away there is no much larger clone; base qualities are not given. The donors were included in the validation cohort of around 120 subjects, a group kept apart from the roughly 670-subject first cohort. These data belong to a study of cytomegalovirus exposure and HLA in healthy donors (dated by TCRdb to 2017 to 2019). As for the study more broadly: A later analysis indicated that the 130 or so validation repertoires were generated on the platform also employed for the 700 or so repertoires of the first cohort. The study aimed to test whether cataloging public T cell receptors could reveal signatures of past pathogen exposure. Along with the roughly 670-subject first cohort, a separate validation cohort of over a hundred different subjects was used. The study combined high-throughput TCR immunosequencing, statistical association of individual TCRs with disease status, and machine learning to predict cytomegalovirus infection status.

General conclusions and limits of the study: The authors suggested that the approach could potentially be extended to other disease states and immunological phenotypes. The classifier was reported to diagnose cytomegalovirus status with high specificity and sensitivity in both the original and validation cohorts. A later analysis lacked HLA typing for the validation cohort, so it scored co-occurrence in that cohort across all 120 repertoires. A later analysis found that TCRs clustered in the first cohort also tended to co-occur in the roughly 120 validation repertoires, with more than 90% of cluster scores above 0. In vitro tests confirmed that a few of the cytomegalovirus-associated TCR beta chains recognize cytomegalovirus antigens. A total of about 180 TCR beta chains were listed by the study as associated with cytomegalovirus. Most TCR sequences were seen in very few donors, while some public TCRs were found in many individuals.

The library was built by means of the immunoSEQ multiplex PCR assay. On the authors' methods: A statistical classification framework was built for diagnosing cytomegalovirus status from the catalog of TCR beta chain sequences. TCRdb holds this immuneACCESS table with in-frame rearrangements only. Some clones are missing; in checked studies, unresolved V genes explain under half, and the rest has no known cause. The V and J calls and clone size come from that table; D and trimming were worked out from the DNA. This sample lists about 66,000 clones; about 97% were detected once. The ten top clones hold around 1.5% of the sample. The CDR3, cysteine through phenylalanine, is 16 amino acids long. Just the 48-base CDR3 DNA is kept, in frame starting at base 1. V lost 5 bases and J lost 0 bases; the stretch between them is 14 bases long. As encoded in the germline V gene, CDR1 is SGHVT while CDR2 is SQSDAQ.

The sequenced sample consisted of PBMCs. This sequence originates from a woman between 18 and 29 years old in good health and CMV-seropositive. The chain is assembled from TRBV7-4 and TRBJ1-3; perhaps TRBD1 is the D gene, with 5 bases matching. The DNA reads as follows: TGTGCCAGCAGCCCGATGACAGACCTCTCTGGAAACACCATATATTTT. Translated, this gives CASSPMTDLSGNTIYF.